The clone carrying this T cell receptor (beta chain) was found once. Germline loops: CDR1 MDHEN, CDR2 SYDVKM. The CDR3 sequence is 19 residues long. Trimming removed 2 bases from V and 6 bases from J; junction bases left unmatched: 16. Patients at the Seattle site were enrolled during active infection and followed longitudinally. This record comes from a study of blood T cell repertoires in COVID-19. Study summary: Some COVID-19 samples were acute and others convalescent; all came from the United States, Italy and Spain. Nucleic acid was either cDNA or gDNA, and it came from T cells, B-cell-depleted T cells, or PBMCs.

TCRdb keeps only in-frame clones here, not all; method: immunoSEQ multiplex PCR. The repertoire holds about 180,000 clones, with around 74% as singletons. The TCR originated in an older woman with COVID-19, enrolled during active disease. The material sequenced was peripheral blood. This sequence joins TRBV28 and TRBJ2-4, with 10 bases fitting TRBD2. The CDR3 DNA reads TGTGCCAGCAGTTTAAGTTCTAGCGGGAGTGGTAGGTACGGAAACATTCAGTACTTC. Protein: CASSLSSSGSGRYGNIQYF.